The 14 T cell receptor beta chains below were found in one sample sequenced in a study of blood T cell repertoires in COVID-19. Sequencing used immunoSEQ multiplex PCR; TCRdb keeps in-frame clones, though not all of them. The table shows 140,000 to 150,000 clones, with 75% to 85% occurring only once. The sequencing input was peripheral blood. These receptor sequences come from a human donor with acute or convalescent COVID-19. The donor label of this sample is uncertain.

V gene TRBV7-9 combines with J gene TRBJ2-5; the match to TRBD2 covers 7 bases. After removal of 0 bases from V and 5 bases from J, the junction contained 12 bases not matched to a gene. The germline gives CDR1 SEHNR, CDR2 FQNEAQ (reference sequence). CDR3 length equals 17 residues. The CDR3 spells CASSLAPWSPGGETQYF. CDR3 bases: TGTGCCAGCAGCTTAGCCCCCTGGAGCCCCGGGGGGGAGACCCAGTACTTC.

The DNA for the CDR3 is TGTGCCAGTAACCTTACAGGGGGCGGAATCTACGAGCAGTACGTC. It translates to CASNLTGGGIYEQYV. The J gene is TRBJ2-7, the V gene TRBV27; 9 positions agree with TRBD1. The V segment lost 9 bases and the J segment 3 bases; nucleotides outside the gene matches: 12. This CDR3 is 15 amino acids long. Germline values: CDR1 MNHEY, CDR2 SMNVEV (reference sequence).

The chain is built from TRBV27 and TRBJ1-1; 7 positions agree with TRBD1. Germline V lookup: CDR1 MNHEY, CDR2 SMNVEV (reference sequence). With V trimmed by 5 bases and J by 10 bases, 10 bases remained unmatched. The CDR3 covers 13 residues. The CDR3 DNA is TGTGCCAGCAGTCCCTGGGGCAGGGGGACAGCTTTCTTT. Translating gives CASSPWGRGTAFF.

The chain links TRBV30 to TRBJ1-2; no reliable D call. Trimming left V 2 bases short and J 1 base short, with 11 bases between. The CDR3 is 14 amino acids. The germline V gene encodes CDR1 GTSNPN and CDR2 SVGIG (reference sequence). CDR3 in DNA: TGTGCCTGGAGTTTCCTGGGGAGTAACTATGGCTACACCTTC. It is translated as CAWSFLGSNYGYTF.

This clone was detected only a few times. This chain joins TRBV5-1 and TRBJ1-1; 9 positions agree with TRBD1. This CDR3 comprises 13 residues. Germline values: CDR1 SGHRS, CDR2 YFSETQ. J gave up 3 bases and V 3 bases, and 0 bases lay outside the gene matches. The CDR3 spells CASSWTGDTEAFF. The CDR3 DNA is TGCGCCAGCAGCTGGACAGGGGACACTGAAGCTTTCTTT.

The V and J genes are TRBV27 and TRBJ1-6, with D perhaps TRBD1 (6 bases). The germline V gene has CDR1 MNHEY and CDR2 SMNVEV (reference sequence). V lost 6 bases to trimming and J lost 0 bases, with 12 bases between them. This CDR3 contains 16 residues. The CDR3 DNA follows: TGTGCCAGCAGCCTCAGGGGAGCCTCCTATAATTCACCCCTCCACTTT. Translating it yields CASSLRGASYNSPLHF.

The rearrangement joins TRBV6-5 to TRBJ1-1; 8 positions agree with TRBD1. The CDR3 consists of 13 residues. Germline V lookup: CDR1 MNHEY, CDR2 SVGAGI. The V gene end was trimmed by 8 bases and the J gene end by 2 bases; junction bases not matched to a gene: 4. CDR3 amino acids: CASGGQANTEAFF. CDR3 DNA sequence: TGTGCCAGCGGGGGACAGGCCAACACTGAAGCTTTCTTT.

The chain combines TRBV10-1 with TRBJ2-2; D gene unclear. CDR1 is WNHNN and CDR2 is SYGVQD in the germline V gene (reference sequence). V dropped 5 bases and J dropped 0 bases, with 10 bases sitting between them. This CDR3 region has 15 residues. CDR3 loop: CASSPATTNTGELFF. The CDR3 DNA follows: TGCGCCAGCAGTCCCGCGACAACGAACACCGGGGAGCTGTTTTTT.

This clone has just one count. The V and J genes are TRBV6-1 and TRBJ1-2; 7 nucleotides match TRBD1. V was clipped by 1 base and J by 8 bases; unmatched bases: 7. The CDR3 has 14 amino acids. The germline V gene has CDR1 MNHNS and CDR2 SASEGT. The CDR3 DNA reads as TGTGCCAGCAGTGAAGGTCAGGGGGTTTGGGGCTACACCTTC. It encodes CASSEGQGVWGYTF.

V usage is TRBV5-8 and J usage is TRBJ2-7; 7 bases line up with TRBD1. Losses at the gene ends were 1 base for V and 5 bases for J; bases not matched to a gene: 3. The CDR3 spans 13 residues. Germline values: CDR1 SGHTS, CDR2 YDEGEE. The CDR3 loop is CASSLTGDDEQYV. The CDR3 nucleotides read TGTGCCAGCAGCTTGACAGGGGACGACGAGCAGTACGTC.

This chain links TRBV7-2 with TRBJ2-4; perhaps TRBD1 as D (5 bases). CDR3 length: 15 amino acids. V lost 4 bases and J 1 base, leaving 11 bases between the germline ends. Germline CDR1 SGHTA, CDR2 FQGNSA. The CDR3 nucleotides read TGTGCCAGCAGCTCCCTTTCAGGGGCCAAAAACATTCAGTACTTC. Its protein is CASSSLSGAKNIQYF.

This chain connects TRBV5-1 to TRBJ2-2; possible D gene TRBD2, 5 bases. The CDR3 is made up of 13 amino acids. V was clipped by 4 bases and J by 6 bases, with 10 bases between them. CDR1 and CDR2 (germline): SGHRS, YFSETQ. This CDR3 reads CASSEQRPGELFF. CDR3 DNA: TGCGCCAGCAGCGAGCAGCGGCCCGGGGAGCTGTTTTTT.

This clone has a single count. Germline and junction disagree at one end, which may indicate a read error. The chain links TRBV11-2 to TRBJ1-1; D unclear. In germline, CDR1 is SGHAT, CDR2 FQNNGV. The CDR3 is 14 amino acids. The CDR3, as DNA: TGTGCCAGCAGCCTTAGGGCGGGGAACGCTGAAGCTTTCTTT. Its protein is CASSLRAGNAEAFF.

V and J are TRBV19 and TRBJ2-7; the D gene is possibly TRBD2 (6 bases). Trimming stripped 1 base from V and 4 bases from J, with 11 bases between. Germline assignment: CDR1 LNHDA and CDR2 SQIVND (reference sequence). The CDR3 contains 14 residues. The CDR3 DNA sequence: TGTGCCAGTAGTATAGCGGTGGAGGGTTACGAGCAGTACTTC. Amino acid sequence: CASSIAVEGYEQYF.